These T cell receptor beta chains were read from a single sample in a study of graft-versus-host responses after intestinal transplantation. Sequencing was performed with immunoSEQ multiplex PCR; in TCRdb, only in-frame clones are kept and a portion is missing. Among roughly 53,000 clones, roughly 89% were seen once, and the ten largest hold 5% to 7%. This specimen consisted of PBMCs, obtained nearly 670 days after intestinal transplant. The origin of the receptors is a human patient who received an intestinal transplant, so some T cells may come from the graft donor. Both conserved end residues are part of each CDR3. The order of the fields is CDR3 protein, CDR3 DNA, D gene, V gene, J gene, CDR3 length, clone size. A D gene is named only where the DNA matches it firmly. The size field is filled for only some rows; it gives once, few, many or a size class.

cdr3_aa: CASSPPSSLNTEAFF
cdr3_nt: TGTGCCAGCTCACCACCGTCGAGCCTGAACACTGAAGCTTTCTTT
d_call: -
v_call: TRBV18
j_call: TRBJ1-1
cdr3_length: 15
clone_size: -

cdr3_aa: CASSINRGRDTGELFF
cdr3_nt: TGTGCCAGCAGTATCAACAGGGGGCGTGACACCGGGGAGCTGTTTTTT
d_call: TRBD1
v_call: TRBV2
j_call: TRBJ2-2
cdr3_length: 16
clone_size: -

cdr3_aa: CASSIASTRLQETQYF
cdr3_nt: TGTGCCAGCTCAATCGCCTCCACTAGACTGCAAGAGACCCAGTACTTC
d_call: -
v_call: TRBV18
j_call: TRBJ2-5
cdr3_length: 16
clone_size: -

cdr3_aa: CASSLSRVNEQYF
cdr3_nt: TGTGCCAGCAGCTTAAGTAGGGTGAACGAGCAGTACTTC
d_call: -
v_call: TRBV11-2
j_call: TRBJ2-7
cdr3_length: 13
clone_size: -

cdr3_aa: CASSIDFVGDTDTQYF
cdr3_nt: TGTGCCAGTAGTATAGATTTCGTCGGAGACACAGATACGCAGTATTTT
d_call: -
v_call: TRBV19
j_call: TRBJ2-3
cdr3_length: 16
clone_size: -

cdr3_aa: CASSPLLLAGTNYGYTF
cdr3_nt: TGTGCCAGCTCACCATTACTTCTCGCAGGGACTAACTATGGCTACACCTTC
d_call: -
v_call: TRBV18
j_call: TRBJ1-2
cdr3_length: 17
clone_size: -

cdr3_aa: CASSSDTGSSYEQYF
cdr3_nt: TGTGCCAGCAGCTCAGACACAGGGTCATCCTACGAGCAGTACTTC
d_call: -
v_call: TRBV7-3
j_call: TRBJ2-7
cdr3_length: 15
clone_size: -

cdr3_aa: CASSLSPGQGRLGYTF
cdr3_nt: TGTGCCAGCAGCCTAAGTCCGGGACAGGGGAGATTGGGCTACACCTTC
d_call: TRBD1
v_call: TRBV27
j_call: TRBJ1-2
cdr3_length: 16
clone_size: -

cdr3_aa: CSAGQESSGGKLFF
cdr3_nt: TGCAGCGCGGGACAGGAGAGCTCCGGGGGAAAACTGTTTTTT
d_call: TRBD1
v_call: TRBV29-1
j_call: TRBJ1-4
cdr3_length: 14
clone_size: -

cdr3_aa: CASSEVWGGEQYF
cdr3_nt: TGTGCCAGCAGTGAAGTTTGGGGGGGAGAGCAGTACTTC
d_call: TRBD2
v_call: TRBV6-1
j_call: TRBJ2-7
cdr3_length: 13
clone_size: -

cdr3_aa: CASSSPTEETQYF
cdr3_nt: TGTGCCAGCAGCTCCCCGACAGAAGAGACCCAGTACTTC
d_call: -
v_call: TRBV5-5
j_call: TRBJ2-5
cdr3_length: 13
clone_size: -

cdr3_aa: CASSKSVIGGALETQYF
cdr3_nt: TGTGCCAGCAGCAAATCGGTTATCGGGGGGGCTTTGGAGACCCAGTACTTC
d_call: TRBD2
v_call: TRBV7-7
j_call: TRBJ2-5
cdr3_length: 17
clone_size: -

cdr3_aa: CASSYFQNPGYTF
cdr3_nt: TGTGCCAGCAGTTACTTCCAAAATCCTGGCTACACCTTC
d_call: -
v_call: TRBV6-5
j_call: TRBJ1-2
cdr3_length: 13
clone_size: once

cdr3_aa: CASSESLLMNTEAFF
cdr3_nt: TGCGCCAGCAGTGAATCGCTCTTAATGAACACTGAAGCTTTCTTT
d_call: -
v_call: TRBV10-2
j_call: TRBJ1-1
cdr3_length: 15
clone_size: -

cdr3_aa: CASSLDALQETQYF
cdr3_nt: TGTGCCAGCAGCTTAGACGCTCTCCAAGAGACCCAGTACTTC
d_call: -
v_call: TRBV13
j_call: TRBJ2-5
cdr3_length: 14
clone_size: -

cdr3_aa: CASSRQGANSPLHF
cdr3_nt: TGCGCCAGCAGCCGACAGGGGGCTAATTCACCCCTCCACTTT
d_call: TRBD1
v_call: TRBV4-1
j_call: TRBJ1-6
cdr3_length: 14
clone_size: once

cdr3_aa: CASSPSVANTEAFF
cdr3_nt: TGTGCCAGCTCACCATCGGTAGCAAACACTGAAGCTTTCTTT
d_call: -
v_call: TRBV18
j_call: TRBJ1-1
cdr3_length: 14
clone_size: -

cdr3_aa: CASSENRALDYGYTF
cdr3_nt: TGTGCCAGCAGCGAAAACAGGGCTTTGGACTATGGCTACACCTTC
d_call: -
v_call: TRBV7-3
j_call: TRBJ1-2
cdr3_length: 15
clone_size: -

cdr3_aa: CASSRGGSYETQYF
cdr3_nt: TGCGCCAGCAGCCGGGGGGGCTCCTACGAGACCCAGTACTTC
d_call: TRBD2
v_call: TRBV10-2
j_call: TRBJ2-5
cdr3_length: 14
clone_size: -

cdr3_aa: CASSEQGYRYTF
cdr3_nt: TGCGCCAGCAGTGAACAAGGGTATCGCTACACCTTC
d_call: -
v_call: TRBV10-2
j_call: TRBJ1-2
cdr3_length: 12
clone_size: once

cdr3_aa: CASSDLNGMSGYTF
cdr3_nt: TGTGCCAGCAGTGATCTTAACGGGATGAGTGGCTACACCTTC
d_call: -
v_call: TRBV2
j_call: TRBJ1-2
cdr3_length: 14
clone_size: -

cdr3_aa: CASSRTGKETQYF
cdr3_nt: TGTGCCAGCAGCCGCACAGGGAAAGAGACCCAGTACTTC
d_call: -
v_call: TRBV6-5
j_call: TRBJ2-5
cdr3_length: 13
clone_size: -

cdr3_aa: CASSRGMNTEAFF
cdr3_nt: TGTGCCAGCAGCCGGGGGATGAACACTGAAGCTTTCTTT
d_call: -
v_call: TRBV7-6
j_call: TRBJ1-1
cdr3_length: 13
clone_size: -

cdr3_aa: CASSLSRGNEQYF
cdr3_nt: TGTGCCAGCAGTCTCAGTAGGGGGAACGAGCAGTACTTC
d_call: -
v_call: TRBV27
j_call: TRBJ2-7
cdr3_length: 13
clone_size: -

cdr3_aa: CASSAGLF
cdr3_nt: TGTGCCAGCAGCGCGGGCCTTTTT
d_call: -
v_call: TRBV7-9
j_call: TRBJ2-3
cdr3_length: 8
clone_size: -

cdr3_aa: CASSPRAARGTEAFF
cdr3_nt: TGTGCCAGCAGCCCCAGGGCCGCGCGGGGCACTGAAGCTTTCTTT
d_call: -
v_call: TRBV7-9
j_call: TRBJ1-1
cdr3_length: 15
clone_size: -

cdr3_aa: CASSYSGAYEQYF
cdr3_nt: TGTGCCAGCAGTTACTCCGGGGCCTACGAGCAGTACTTC
d_call: -
v_call: TRBV6-5
j_call: TRBJ2-7
cdr3_length: 13
clone_size: -

cdr3_aa: CASSLERGGEFNEQFF
cdr3_nt: TGTGCCAGCAGCTTGGAGCGGGGGGGCGAATTCAATGAGCAGTTCTTC
d_call: TRBD2
v_call: TRBV5-4
j_call: TRBJ2-1
cdr3_length: 16
clone_size: -

cdr3_aa: CASSFGQNSYEQYF
cdr3_nt: TGTGCCAGCAGCTTTGGACAGAATAGCTACGAGCAGTACTTC
d_call: -
v_call: TRBV5-8
j_call: TRBJ2-7
cdr3_length: 14
clone_size: -

cdr3_aa: CASSPPDRYNEQFF
cdr3_nt: TGCGCCAGCAGTCCGCCAGACAGATACAATGAGCAGTTCTTC
d_call: -
v_call: TRBV10-1
j_call: TRBJ2-1
cdr3_length: 14
clone_size: -

cdr3_aa: CASSRGTGGIGYTF
cdr3_nt: TGTGCCAGCAGCCGCGGGACAGGGGGCATTGGCTACACCTTC
d_call: TRBD1
v_call: TRBV7-9
j_call: TRBJ1-2
cdr3_length: 14
clone_size: once

cdr3_aa: CASSDGSSSYEQYF
cdr3_nt: TGCGCCAGCAGTGATGGATCTAGCTCCTACGAGCAGTACTTC
d_call: -
v_call: TRBV10-1
j_call: TRBJ2-7
cdr3_length: 14
clone_size: -

cdr3_aa: CASSWVRGAGEAFF
cdr3_nt: TGTGCCAGTAGCTGGGTGCGGGGGGCAGGTGAAGCTTTCTTT
d_call: -
v_call: TRBV19
j_call: TRBJ1-1
cdr3_length: 14
clone_size: once

cdr3_aa: CASSERGEKLFF
cdr3_nt: TGTGCCAGCAGTGAGAGGGGTGAAAAACTGTTTTTT
d_call: -
v_call: TRBV6-1
j_call: TRBJ1-4
cdr3_length: 12
clone_size: -

cdr3_aa: CASSSGQELPLHF
cdr3_nt: TGTGCCAGCAGTTCGGGACAGGAGTTACCCCTCCACTTT
d_call: TRBD1
v_call: TRBV6-5
j_call: TRBJ1-6
cdr3_length: 13
clone_size: few

cdr3_aa: CAVDILGSGGTDTQYF
cdr3_nt: TGTGCCGTAGACATACTCGGGAGCGGGGGCACAGATACGCAGTATTTT
d_call: TRBD2
v_call: TRBV5-4
j_call: TRBJ2-3
cdr3_length: 16
clone_size: -

cdr3_aa: CASTTSGGTTDTQYF
cdr3_nt: TGTGCCAGCACCACTAGCGGGGGGACCACAGATACGCAGTATTTT
d_call: TRBD2
v_call: TRBV14
j_call: TRBJ2-3
cdr3_length: 15
clone_size: once